The rows below give T cell receptor beta chains drawn from one sample of a study of T-cell reconstitution after alpha-beta-depleted transplantation in children. Each CDR3 protein is one row after TCRdb ran MiXCR on the PCR reads. The data hold 700,000 or so distinct CDR3 sequences, with about an eighth observed a single time. The specimen comprised PBMCs, sampled before TCRalphabeta/CD19-depleted stem cell transplant. These receptors were obtained from a girl aged 2-9 years with congenital amegakaryocytic thrombocytopenia, due to receive a stem cell transplant. The CDR3 runs from the conserved cysteine through the conserved F or W. Fields, in order: D gene, clone size, V gene, J gene, CDR3 protein, CDR3 DNA. A D gene is named only where the DNA matches it firmly. Expanded clones are given a class, and other clones once, few, many or no size at all.

D: TRBD1; size: many; V: TRBV28; J: TRBJ1-5; CDR3: CASSLQGASNQPQHF; DNA: TGTGCCAGCAGCTTACAGGGGGCAAGCAATCAGCCCCAGCATTTT
D: -; size: -; V: TRBV7-8; J: TRBJ1-5; CDR3: CASSLAGPTGQPQHF; DNA: TGTGCCAGCAGCTTAGCGGGACCGACGGGGCAGCCCCAGCATTTT
D: -; size: many; V: TRBV12-3/TRBV12-4; J: TRBJ2-5; CDR3: CASSPTEKETQYF; DNA: TGTGCCAGCAGTCCGACAGAGAAAGAGACCCAGTACTTC
D: -; size: many; V: TRBV7-9; J: TRBJ2-7; CDR3: CASSRLTLSEQYF; DNA: TGTGCCAGCAGCCGCCTGACTCTGTCCGAGCAGTACTTC
D: -; size: many; V: TRBV29-1; J: TRBJ2-5; CDR3: CSVGSGVGETQYF; DNA: TGCAGCGTTGGGTCGGGAGTTGGTGAGACCCAGTACTTC
D: TRBD2; size: -; V: TRBV11-2; J: TRBJ2-3; CDR3: CASSLFYGQAGGTDTQYF; DNA: TGTGCCAGCAGCTTGTTTTATGGTCAGGCGGGGGGCACAGATACGCAGTATTTT
D: -; size: many; V: TRBV20-1; J: TRBJ2-3; CDR3: CSARPPWGHQYF; DNA: TGCAGTGCTAGACCCCCCTGGGGACATCAGTATTTT
D: -; size: many; V: TRBV9; J: TRBJ2-6; CDR3: CASSSPSPGANVLTF; DNA: TGTGCCAGCAGCAGTCCCTCTCCTGGGGCCAACGTCCTGACTTTC
D: TRBD1; size: many; V: TRBV24-1; J: TRBJ2-5; CDR3: CATSDSGQGKTQYF; DNA: TGTGCCACCAGTGATTCAGGACAGGGGAAGACCCAGTACTTC
D: -; size: many; V: TRBV20-1; J: TRBJ2-1; CDR3: CSPFRTESLYNEQFF; DNA: TGCAGCCCGTTCCGGACGGAGTCGCTATACAATGAGCAGTTCTTC
D: -; size: once; V: TRBV19; J: TRBJ1-5; CDR3: CASSPPGWPQHF; DNA: TGTGCCAGTAGTCCCCCGGGTTGGCCCCAGCATTTT
D: TRBD2; size: few; V: TRBV11-1; J: TRBJ2-2; CDR3: CASNAATSGRRYTGELFF; DNA: TGTGCCAGCAACGCCGCGACTAGCGGGAGACGGTACACCGGGGAGCTGTTTTTT
D: -; size: many; V: TRBV19; J: TRBJ1-5; CDR3: CASRRVPLSNQPQHF; DNA: TGTGCCAGTAGAAGGGTTCCATTATCAAATCAGCCCCAGCATTTT
D: TRBD2; size: many; V: TRBV29-1; J: TRBJ2-7; CDR3: CSVDLAGGPYEQYF; DNA: TGCAGCGTTGACCTAGCGGGAGGGCCCTACGAGCAGTACTTC
D: -; size: -; V: TRBV20-1; J: TRBJ2-1; CDR3: CSASPIADSYNEQFF; DNA: TGCAGTGCTAGCCCCATAGCAGACTCCTACAATGAGCAGTTCTTC
D: -; size: -; V: TRBV7-9; J: TRBJ2-1; CDR3: CASSLTGDLAYNEQFF; DNA: TGTGCCAGCAGCTTAACGGGCGATTTGGCTTACAATGAGCAGTTCTTC
D: TRBD2; size: -; V: TRBV20-1; J: TRBJ2-7; CDR3: CSAPPGLAGGNEQYF; DNA: TGCAGTGCCCCCCCCGGACTAGCGGGAGGAAACGAGCAGTACTTC
D: -; size: many; V: TRBV20-1; J: TRBJ2-5; CDR3: CSARDTAPQRQETQYF; DNA: TGCAGTGCTAGAGATACCGCCCCACAGAGACAAGAGACCCAGTACTTC
D: -; size: many; V: TRBV20-1; J: TRBJ1-2; CDR3: CSAPQVLYGYTF; DNA: TGCAGTGCGCCTCAGGTCCTCTATGGCTACACCTTC
D: TRBD1; size: many; V: TRBV12-5; J: TRBJ1-4; CDR3: CASSRDSSTNEKLFF; DNA: TGTGCTAGTAGTCGGGACAGTTCAACTAATGAAAAACTGTTTTTT
D: -; size: many; V: TRBV20-1; J: TRBJ2-3; CDR3: CSARGAGSSTQYF; DNA: TGCAGTGCCAGGGGAGCGGGAAGTAGTACGCAGTATTTT
D: TRBD2; size: -; V: TRBV5-1; J: TRBJ2-1; CDR3: CASSILAGEGREQFF; DNA: TGCGCCAGCAGCATACTAGCGGGGGAGGGTCGTGAGCAGTTCTTC
D: TRBD1; size: -; V: TRBV12-3/TRBV12-4; J: TRBJ2-7; CDR3: CASSFDTGTGAYEQYF; DNA: TGTGCCAGCAGTTTCGACACCGGGACAGGGGCCTACGAGCAGTACTTC
D: TRBD2; size: many; V: TRBV12-3/TRBV12-4; J: TRBJ2-1; CDR3: CASRLAGRPNEQFF; DNA: TGTGCCAGCAGGCTAGCGGGGCGTCCCAATGAGCAGTTCTTC
D: TRBD2; size: many; V: TRBV12-3/TRBV12-4; J: TRBJ2-1; CDR3: CASRLAGGNNEQFF; DNA: TGTGCCAGTCGACTAGCGGGAGGCAACAATGAGCAGTTCTTC
D: -; size: few; V: TRBV4-1; J: TRBJ2-7; CDR3: CASSQRGTILDEQYF; DNA: TGCGCCAGCAGCCAGAGGGGGACTATCCTCGACGAGCAGTACTTC
D: TRBD1; size: -; V: TRBV28; J: TRBJ2-7; CDR3: CASRPTRDRAHEQYF; DNA: TGTGCCAGCAGACCGACCCGGGACAGGGCCCACGAGCAGTACTTC
D: -; size: many; V: TRBV29-1; J: TRBJ2-2; CDR3: CSVRQTNTGELFF; DNA: TGCAGCGTGAGACAGACTAACACCGGGGAGCTGTTTTTT
D: -; size: many; V: TRBV5-1; J: TRBJ2-3; CDR3: CASSPRGADLTDTQYF; DNA: TGCGCCAGCAGCCCCCGAGGAGCGGACCTCACAGATACGCAGTATTTT
D: TRBD2; size: many; V: TRBV27; J: TRBJ2-7; CDR3: CASSLGPGLAIYEQYF; DNA: TGTGCCAGCAGCCTTGGGCCGGGACTAGCGATTTACGAGCAGTACTTC
D: -; size: many; V: TRBV5-1; J: TRBJ2-1; CDR3: CASSSSQVKGNEQFF; DNA: TGCGCCAGCAGCTCGTCCCAGGTTAAGGGGAATGAGCAGTTCTTC
D: -; size: few; V: TRBV4-1; J: TRBJ1-5; CDR3: CASSQLGGYQPQHF; DNA: TGCGCCAGCAGCCAATTGGGGGGTTACCAGCCCCAGCATTTT
D: -; size: many; V: TRBV20-1; J: TRBJ2-7; CDR3: CSATLSYEQYF; DNA: TGCAGTGCCACCCTCTCCTACGAGCAGTACTTC
D: -; size: many; V: TRBV15; J: TRBJ1-5; CDR3: CATSKGGRYSNQPQHF; DNA: TGTGCCACCAGCAAGGGAGGGAGATATAGCAATCAGCCCCAGCATTTT
D: -; size: few; V: TRBV28; J: TRBJ2-2; CDR3: CASLEGGVLYTGELFF; DNA: TGTGCCAGCTTAGAGGGGGGAGTATTGTACACCGGGGAGCTGTTTTTT
D: TRBD2; size: -; V: TRBV5-1; J: TRBJ2-7; CDR3: CASSLGLANSYEQYF; DNA: TGCGCCAGCAGCTTAGGACTAGCGAACTCCTACGAGCAGTACTTC
D: -; size: few; V: TRBV7-7; J: TRBJ2-3; CDR3: CASSLGMGSTDTQYF; DNA: TGTGCCAGCAGCTTAGGAATGGGCAGTACAGATACGCAGTATTTT
D: -; size: -; V: TRBV5-1; J: TRBJ2-1; CDR3: CASSVLEEQFF; DNA: TGCGCCAGCAGCGTACTAGAGGAGCAGTTCTTC
D: -; size: few; V: TRBV7-6; J: TRBJ1-4; CDR3: CASSVVGGGKEKLFF; DNA: TGTGCCAGCAGCGTTGTAGGGGGAGGGAAAGAAAAACTGTTTTTT
D: -; size: many; V: TRBV20-1; J: TRBJ2-3; CDR3: CKVDGTDTQYF; DNA: TGCAAAGTGGATGGCACAGATACGCAGTATTTT
D: TRBD2; size: few; V: TRBV27; J: TRBJ2-7; CDR3: CASTIAGGSEQYF; DNA: TGTGCCAGCACGATAGCGGGAGGCTCCGAGCAGTACTTC
D: -; size: few; V: TRBV10-3; J: TRBJ1-1; CDR3: CAISESVFSRHLNTEAFF; DNA: TGTGCCATCAGTGAGTCGGTGTTTTCAAGACACTTGAACACTGAAGCTTTCTTT
D: -; size: many; V: TRBV4-1; J: TRBJ2-3; CDR3: CASSLGGGQSTDTQYF; DNA: TGCGCCAGCAGCCTTGGCGGGGGACAAAGCACAGATACGCAGTATTTT
D: -; size: -; V: TRBV27; J: TRBJ2-3; CDR3: CASSRTGSHGRDTQYF; DNA: TGTGCCAGCAGTCGAACAGGGTCCCACGGGCGAGATACGCAGTATTTT
D: TRBD2; size: many; V: TRBV7-9; J: TRBJ2-1; CDR3: CASSLDMAGAGNEQFF; DNA: TGTGCCAGCAGCTTAGACATGGCGGGAGCAGGGAATGAGCAGTTCTTC
D: -; size: -; V: TRBV21-1; J: TRBJ2-3; CDR3: CASSNNRIGRENTDTQYF; DNA: TGTGCCAGCAGCAACAACCGGATCGGGAGGGAGAACACAGATACGCAGTATTTT
D: -; size: -; V: TRBV5-1; J: TRBJ2-5; CDR3: CASSLRGPETQYF; DNA: TGCGCCAGCAGCTTGAGAGGGCCGGAGACCCAGTACTTC
D: -; size: many; V: TRBV20-1; J: TRBJ2-5; CDR3: CSAPGPQLETQYF; DNA: TGCAGTGCTCCGGGTCCCCAGCTAGAGACCCAGTACTTC
D: -; size: many; V: TRBV7-2; J: TRBJ2-1; CDR3: CASSSEPGFKEQFF; DNA: TGTGCCAGCAGCTCGGAGCCGGGGTTTAAAGAGCAGTTCTTC